The rows below give T cell receptor beta chains drawn from one sample of a study of cytomegalovirus exposure and HLA in healthy donors. Measured with immunoSEQ multiplex PCR; TCRdb has only the in-frame clones, and not every one. This sample has roughly 70,000 clones; over 90% occur once, and the top ten carry roughly 5%. The sequenced material came from PBMCs. Receptors were obtained from a young woman in good health and CMV-seropositive. The CDR3 runs from the conserved cysteine through the conserved F or W. Each record gives: clone size, V gene, D gene, J gene, CDR3 protein, CDR3 DNA. A D gene is named only where the DNA matches it firmly. The size field is filled for only some rows; it gives once, few, many or a size class.

-	TRBV6-4	TRBD1	TRBJ2-3	CASSDSGTGGTDTQYF	TGTGCCAGCAGTGACTCGGGGACAGGGGGCACAGATACGCAGTATTTT
-	TRBV30	TRBD1	TRBJ1-2	CAWTTGHYGYTF	TGTGCCTGGACGACAGGGCACTATGGCTACACCTTC
-	TRBV5-5	-	TRBJ1-5	CASSLAALVGQPQHF	TGTGCCAGCAGCTTGGCCGCGCTGGTGGGCCAGCCCCAGCATTTT
-	TRBV9	-	TRBJ2-1	CASSASGIHEQFF	TGTGCCAGCAGCGCATCAGGGATCCATGAGCAGTTCTTC
-	TRBV5-4	-	TRBJ1-2	CASSLDRPYGYTF	TGTGCCAGCAGCTTGGACAGGCCCTATGGCTACACCTTC
-	TRBV15	-	TRBJ1-5	CATRNTGSNQPQHF	TGTGCCACCAGAAATACAGGTAGCAATCAGCCCCAGCATTTT
-	TRBV27	-	TRBJ1-1	CASSLHQGQTEAFF	TGTGCCAGCAGTCTACATCAGGGGCAGACTGAAGCTTTCTTT
-	TRBV2	TRBD2	TRBJ2-3	CASSPRTSGITDTQYF	TGTGCCAGCAGCCCAAGGACTAGCGGGATCACAGATACGCAGTATTTT
-	TRBV4-1	TRBD1	TRBJ1-5	CASSQEMTGNRYQPQHF	TGCGCCAGCAGCCAAGAGATGACAGGGAATAGATATCAGCCCCAGCATTTT
-	TRBV2	TRBD1	TRBJ2-3	CASTRQGATDTQYF	TGTGCCAGCACTAGACAGGGAGCCACAGATACGCAGTATTTT
-	TRBV28	-	TRBJ2-5	CASSLGGLGETQYF	TGTGCCAGCAGTTTAGGAGGGTTGGGGGAGACCCAGTACTTC
-	TRBV29-1	TRBD2	TRBJ2-1	CSVPKAGGPRYNEQFF	TGCAGCGTGCCCAAAGCGGGAGGGCCGAGGTACAATGAGCAGTTCTTC
-	TRBV30	-	TRBJ1-1	CAWSLTDSLFGTEAFF	TGTGCCTGGAGTTTAACGGACAGTCTTTTCGGCACTGAAGCTTTCTTT
-	TRBV27	-	TRBJ1-4	CASSLSQSFNEKLFF	TGTGCCAGCAGTTTAAGCCAATCCTTTAATGAAAAACTGTTTTTT
-	TRBV4-3	TRBD2	TRBJ2-1	CASSQERLAGEQFF	TGCGCCAGCAGCCAAGAGAGACTAGCGGGTGAGCAGTTCTTC
once	TRBV6-5	TRBD1	TRBJ1-2	CASTGGVRYGYTF	TGTGCCAGTACAGGGGGGGTTCGGTATGGCTACACCTTC
-	TRBV19	-	TRBJ1-3	CASSLFGGRDRSSGNTIYF	TGTGCCAGTAGTCTATTTGGTGGCAGGGATCGGAGCTCTGGAAACACCATATATTTT